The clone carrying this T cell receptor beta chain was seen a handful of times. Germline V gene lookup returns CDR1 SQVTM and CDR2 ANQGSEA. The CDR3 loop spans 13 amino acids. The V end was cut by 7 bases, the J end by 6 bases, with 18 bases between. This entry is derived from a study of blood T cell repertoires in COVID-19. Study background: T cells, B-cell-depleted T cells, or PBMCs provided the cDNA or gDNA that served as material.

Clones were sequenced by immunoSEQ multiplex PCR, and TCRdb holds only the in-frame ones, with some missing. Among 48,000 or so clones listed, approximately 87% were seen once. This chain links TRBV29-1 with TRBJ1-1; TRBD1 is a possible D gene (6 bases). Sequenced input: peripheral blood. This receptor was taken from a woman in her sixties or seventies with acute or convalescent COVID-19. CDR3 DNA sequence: TGCAGCGGGAACAGGGCCCGCAGCGCTGAAGCTTTCTTT. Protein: CSGNRARSAEAFF.